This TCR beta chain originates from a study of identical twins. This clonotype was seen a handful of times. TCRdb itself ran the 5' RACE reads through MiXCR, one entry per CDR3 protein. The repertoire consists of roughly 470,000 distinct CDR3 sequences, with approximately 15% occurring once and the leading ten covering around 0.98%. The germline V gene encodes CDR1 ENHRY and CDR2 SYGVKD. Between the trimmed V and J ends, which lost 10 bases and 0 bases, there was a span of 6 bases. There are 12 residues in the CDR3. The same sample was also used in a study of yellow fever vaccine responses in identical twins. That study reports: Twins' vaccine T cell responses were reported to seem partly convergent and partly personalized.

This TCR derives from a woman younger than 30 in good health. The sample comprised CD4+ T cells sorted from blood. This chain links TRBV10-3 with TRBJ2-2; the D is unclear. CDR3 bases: TGTGCCACCCACGCGAACACCGGGGAGCTGTTTTTT. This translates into CATHANTGELFF.